Reported below is one T cell receptor (beta chain). The assay was immunoSEQ multiplex PCR, and TCRdb's table has in-frame clones only and misses some. The table shows some 240,000 clones, with approximately 90% occurring only once. Germline V gene sequence: CDR1 LGHNT, CDR2 FRNRAP. The CDR3 runs to 16 residues. J gave up 6 bases and V 0 bases, and 11 bases lay outside the gene matches. During active infection, Seattle patients enrolled and were then monitored through disease. The entry originates in a study of blood T cell repertoires in COVID-19. At the level of the study: The samples span acute and convalescent COVID-19 from the United States, Italy and Spain. T cells, B-cell-depleted T cells, or PBMCs provided the cDNA or gDNA that served as material.

The chain combines TRBV12-5 with TRBJ2-7; TRBD1 agrees at 7 bases. This sequence was found in a man aged 60 to 69 with COVID-19, enrolled during active disease. Material: peripheral blood. The CDR3, as DNA: TGTGCTAGTGGTTTGGTAAAGACAGGGTTGCGTCGCGAGCAGTACTTC. It is translated as CASGLVKTGLRREQYF.